This entry features one TCR beta chain sequence. These data are taken from a study of shared clonotypes between healthy human individuals. Trimming took 3 bases from V and 5 from J, leaving 7 bases between them. The CDR3 extends over 13 amino acids. Germline CDR1 SGHAT, CDR2 FQNNGV. Assay execution took place at the deep level. Repertoires were generated with immunoSEQ multiplex PCR, while TCRdb's copy carries only in-frame clones and drops some. The sample includes more than 2 million clones, approximately 94% seen only once; the top ten take around 0.13%. The sequence was collected from a man between 18 and 29 years old in good health. The chain carries TRBV11-2 and TRBJ1-4; D remains unclear. Input material: naive CD4+ T cells sorted from blood. Subset specified: CD45RA+ positively selected. CDR3 loop: CASSFLANEKLFF. As DNA, the CDR3 is TGTGCCAGCAGCTTCCTCGCGAATGAAAAACTGTTTTTT. The variable domain in full, completed from reference TRBV11-2 and TRBJ1-4, reads EAGVAQSPRYKIIEKRQSVAFWCNPISGHATLYWYQQILGQGPKLLIQFQNNGVVDDSQLPKDRFSAERLKGVDSTLKIQPAKLEDSAVYLCASSFLANEKLFFGSGTQLSVL.